This is a list of T cell receptor beta chains from one sample in a study of CD8 T cells in ankylosing spondylitis. Via MiXCR, TCRdb re-called the 5' RACE reads, giving one row per CDR3 protein. The sample has under 170,000 distinct CDR3 sequences, approximately 44% seen once. The sequencing sample was made of synovial fluid, either unsorted or a sorted T cell fraction (not recorded which). These TCRs come from a male donor with ankylosing spondylitis. CDR3s include the opening cysteine and the closing phenylalanine or tryptophan. D genes are given only for firm matches. Size is omitted from some rows. Given values are once, few, many or a class for expanded clones.

d_call j_call v_call clone_size cdr3_nt cdr3_aa
NA TRBJ1-1 TRBV12-3/TRBV12-4 few TGTGCCAGCAGTCTTTGGGGACCCTGGCACACTGAAGCTTTCTTT CASSLWGPWHTEAFF
NA TRBJ1-2 TRBV29-1 many TGCAGCGTCGAAGATAATGGCTACACCTTC CSVEDNGYTF
NA TRBJ1-2 TRBV3-1 NA TGTGCCAGCAGCCACTTGGGGGGAGGTGATGGCTACACCTTC CASSHLGGGDGYTF
TRBD1 TRBJ2-6 TRBV4-1 few TGCGCCAGCAGCCAGAAGGGGGCTTTTATATCTGGGGCCAACGTCCTGACTTTC CASSQKGAFISGANVLTF
TRBD1 TRBJ2-1 TRBV12-3/TRBV12-4 NA TGTGCCAGCAGTGGACAGGTTCCCTACAATGAGCAGTTCTTC CASSGQVPYNEQFF
NA TRBJ2-3 TRBV7-9 NA TGTGCCAGCAGACAACTCGGAAAAGATACGCAGTATTTT CASRQLGKDTQYF
TRBD2 TRBJ2-7 TRBV25-1 few TGTGCCAGCAGTGAAGCTAGCGGCTACGAGCAGTACTTC CASSEASGYEQYF
NA TRBJ2-1 TRBV12-3/TRBV12-4 few TGTGCCAGCAGTCCGCCAAGCGGGCCGTACAATGAGCAGTTCTTC CASSPPSGPYNEQFF
NA TRBJ2-5 TRBV15 NA TGTGCCACCAGCAGAGAGCTATGGGGGCCAACCTTAGGGGAGACCCAGTACTTC CATSRELWGPTLGETQYF
NA TRBJ1-3 TRBV10-3 NA TGTGCCATCAGTGAGTCTGGTGACAGGAGTTTCTCTGGAAACACCATATATTTT CAISESGDRSFSGNTIYF
TRBD1 TRBJ2-7 TRBV7-9 NA TGTGCCAGCAGTTACTGGGACAGGGGTATGGGAGAGCAGTACTTC CASSYWDRGMGEQYF
NA TRBJ2-5 TRBV3-1 NA TGTGCCAGCAGCCAATTCGCGTGGCCCAGAGAGACCCAGTACTTC CASSQFAWPRETQYF
NA TRBJ2-1 TRBV6-1 NA TGTGCCAGCAGTGAACCCAGGGGGGATGAGCAGTTCTTC CASSEPRGDEQFF
TRBD1 TRBJ2-1 TRBV12-3/TRBV12-4 few TGTGCCAGCAGTTGCACCGGGACAGGGTATGAGCAGTTCTTC CASSCTGTGYEQFF
NA TRBJ2-1 TRBV5-1 once TGCGCCAGCAGCGCCGGAGGGTCCTACAATGAGCAGTTCTTC CASSAGGSYNEQFF
TRBD2 TRBJ2-7 TRBV12-3/TRBV12-4 NA TGTGCCAGCAGTGGAATAGCGGGCTCCTACGAGCAGTACTTC CASSGIAGSYEQYF
NA TRBJ1-1 TRBV19 many TGTGCCAGTAGTCTCACTTTGAACACTGAAGCTTTCTTT CASSLTLNTEAFF
NA TRBJ2-4 TRBV7-9 NA TGTGCCAGCAGCTTAATGTTCGAGCTGACCAAAAACATTCAGTACTTC CASSLMFELTKNIQYF
NA TRBJ2-5 TRBV12-3/TRBV12-4 few TGTGCCAGCAGTTTTCGGAACGCCCAGGAGACCCAGTACTTC CASSFRNAQETQYF
TRBD2 TRBJ2-7 TRBV2 NA TGTGCCAGCAGTGAAGGAAGGCTAGCGGGGAGCTACGAGCAGTACTTC CASSEGRLAGSYEQYF
NA TRBJ2-1 TRBV15 few TGTGCCACCAGCACTGGGCGGGAAGATAGCTCCTACAATGAGCAGTTCTTC CATSTGREDSSYNEQFF
TRBD1 TRBJ2-7 TRBV18 NA TGTGCCAGCTCACCGACAGGGGCCTACGAGCAGTACTTC CASSPTGAYEQYF